A single sample is the source of the 16 T cell receptor beta chains below, sequenced in a study of T cell responses to AZD1222 COVID-19 vaccine. Measured with immunoSEQ multiplex PCR; TCRdb has only the in-frame clones, and not every one. The sample shows about 130,000 clones, approximately 86% of them seen only once. This sample comprised peripheral blood, obtained on day 0 of AZD1222 vaccination. Source of these receptors: an adult in good health.

This clone was found many times. The gene calls are TRBV4-3 and TRBJ1-4; no clear D gene. The V end lost 0 bases, the J end lost 5 bases, and 13 bases lay between the germline ends. The CDR3 is 16 amino acids. Germline CDR1 is LGHNA and CDR2 is YSLEER. The CDR3 nucleotides read TGCGCCAGCAGCCAAGACCTCCCGGTGGTGAATGAAAAACTGTTTTTT. It encodes CASSQDLPVVNEKLFF.

The J gene is TRBJ1-3, the V gene TRBV29-1; D not certain. This CDR3 is 13 amino acids long. The germline V and J ends were trimmed by 1 base and 2 bases, with 6 bases remaining between them. From germline, CDR1 is SQVTM and CDR2 ANQGSEA. CDR3 sequence (DNA): TGCAGCGTTGAAGCCGGCGCTGGAAACACCATATATTTT. Protein sequence: CSVEAGAGNTIYF.

The chain carries TRBV7-9 and TRBJ1-3; maybe TRBD1 (5 bases). The V end lost 2 bases, the J end lost 0 bases, and 14 bases lay between the germline ends. The CDR3 consists of 17 residues. Germline V CDR1 and CDR2: SEHNR, FQNEAQ (reference sequence). The DNA for the CDR3 is TGTGCCAGCAGCTTACCGGCAGGGATAAACTCTGGAAACACCATATATTTT. It encodes CASSLPAGINSGNTIYF. The full variable domain, completed using reference TRBV7-9 and TRBJ1-3, is DTGVSQNPRHKITKRGQNVTFRCDPISEHNRLYWYRQTLGQGPEFLTYFQNEAQLEKSRLLSDRFSAERPKGSFSTLEIQRTEQGDSAMYLCASSLPAGINSGNTIYFGEGSWLTVV.

V usage is TRBV6-5 and J usage is TRBJ1-5, with D maybe TRBD1 (6 bases). CDR1 is MNHEY, CDR2 SVGAGI, per germline. This CDR3 comprises 14 residues. The germline V and J ends were trimmed by 6 bases and 7 bases, with 16 bases remaining between them. The CDR3 DNA is TGTGCCAGCAGCCTAACAGGGTCCCACCAGCCCCAGCATTTT. It yields the protein CASSLTGSHQPQHF.

This clone has a handful of counts. The J gene is TRBJ2-2, the V gene TRBV5-8; TRBD1 might be the D (5 bases). Germline lookup yields CDR1 SGHTS and CDR2 YDEGEE. There are 17 residues in the CDR3. Trimming shortened V by 2 bases and J by 3 bases, and 17 bases separated the two germline ends. CDR3 sequence (DNA): TGTGCCAGCAGCTTTGGGGCAGGAATAAAAGACACCGGGGAGCTGTTTTTT. Residues: CASSFGAGIKDTGELFF. Based on the CDR3 plus reference TRBV5-8 and TRBJ2-2, the full variable domain is EAGVTQSPTHLIKTRGQQATLRCSPISGHTSVYWYQQALGLGLQFLLWYDEGEERNRGNFPPRFSGRQFPNYSSELNVNALELEDSALYLCASSFGAGIKDTGELFFGEGSRLTVL.

This chain connects TRBV6-5 to TRBJ1-2; the D gene is possibly TRBD1 (5 bases). Trimming cost V 6 bases and J 5 bases, with 16 bases left between them. The CDR3 is 14 residues long. Germline lookup yields CDR1 MNHEY and CDR2 SVGAGI. The CDR3 DNA follows: TGTGCCAGCAGCGAGCAGGGCGGAGGGTATGGCTACACCTTC. It encodes CASSEQGGGYGYTF.

The chain has TRBV5-5 and TRBJ1-6; tentative D call: TRBD1 (5 bases). The germline gives CDR1 SGHKS, CDR2 YYEKEE (reference sequence). The CDR3 contains 14 residues. Trimming cost V 5 bases and J 6 bases, with 12 bases left between them. For the CDR3, the DNA is TGTGCCAGCAGGGCCGGGACGGCTAATTCACCCCTCCACTTT. It yields the protein CASRAGTANSPLHF.

The J gene is TRBJ1-1, the V gene TRBV12-3 or TRBV12-4; weak D call: TRBD1 (6 bases). This CDR3 is built from 13 residues. Trimming removed 1 base from V and 8 bases from J, with 11 bases in between. CDR3 DNA: TGTGCCAGCAGTTTAGGCGGGGGCAGGGAAGCTTTCTTT. Its translation is CASSLGGGREAFF.

This clone is categorized as medium-sized (0.01 to 0.1%). DNA of the CDR3: TGCGCCAGCAGTGAGTCGGGCAGGGGCTACGAGCAGTACTTC. This encodes CASSESGRGYEQYF. This rearrangement joins TRBV10-2 to TRBJ2-7; perhaps TRBD1 as D (6 bases). Trimming shortened V by 0 bases and J by 3 bases, and 9 bases separated the two germline ends. The germline V gene has CDR1 WSHSY and CDR2 SAAADI. The CDR3 loop spans 14 amino acids.

The chain employs TRBV3-1 (or the pseudogene TRBV3-2) and TRBJ1-4, with D uncertain. V was trimmed by 5 bases and J by 4 bases, leaving 11 bases between them. The length of the CDR3 is 14 residues. The germline CDR1 and CDR2 sequences are LGHDT and YNNKEL (reference sequence). The CDR3: CASSFTGDNEKLFF. CDR3 sequence (DNA): TGTGCCAGCAGCTTTACTGGGGATAATGAAAAACTGTTTTTT.

This sequence joins TRBV3-1 (or the pseudogene TRBV3-2) and TRBJ1-4; the D gene is possibly TRBD1 (6 bases). The CDR3 runs 15 residues. Germline V gene lookup returns CDR1 LGHDT and CDR2 YNNKEL (reference sequence). The V end was cut by 3 bases, the J end by 2 bases, with 10 bases between. The DNA for the CDR3 is TGTGCCAGCAGCCAGCGGGGGGCCACTAATGAAAAACTGTTTTTT. This sequence encodes CASSQRGATNEKLFF.

This chain links TRBV28 with TRBJ1-6; 9 nucleotides align to TRBD1. The CDR3 length is 18 residues. Germline values: CDR1 MDHEN, CDR2 SYDVKM. Unmatched junction bases numbered 17, after V lost 3 bases and J lost 11 bases. This CDR3 reads CASSFQGALGQGGPPLHF. CDR3 coding DNA: TGTGCCAGCAGTTTTCAAGGGGCCCTGGGACAGGGAGGACCACCCCTCCACTTT.

The chain employs TRBV2 and TRBJ1-6; 7 bases line up with TRBD1. The germline CDR1 and CDR2 sequences are SNHLY and FYNNEI. Losses at the gene ends were 9 bases for V and 7 bases for J; bases not matched to a gene: 6. The CDR3 runs 13 residues. Written as DNA, the CDR3 is TGTGCCAGAAACAGGGGTGTAAATTCACCCCTCCACTTT. Protein sequence: CARNRGVNSPLHF.

With respect to this clone: This specimen includes other DNA sequences encoding the same CDR3. The chain joins TRBV30 to TRBJ1-4; weak D call: TRBD1 (5 bases). The V gene lost 0 bases and the J gene lost 8 bases, with 7 bases spanning the gap. Germline V gives CDR1 GTSNPN, CDR2 SVGIG (reference sequence). The CDR3 totals 12 residues. In nucleotides, the CDR3 is TGTGCCTGGAGTGTCGAGGGGGAAAAACTGTTTTTT. This encodes CAWSVEGEKLFF.

This clone appeared a single time. The gene calls are TRBV5-4 and TRBJ2-7; the match to TRBD2 covers 10 bases. The CDR3 is 17 residues long. Germline-derived CDR1 and CDR2 are SGHNT and YYREEE (reference sequence). V was clipped by 0 bases and J by 7 bases; unmatched bases: 13. CDR3 bases: TGTGCCAGCAGCTTGGGGGGGCCTAGCGGGGGACCCCTAGAGCAGTACTTC. Translated, it gives CASSLGGPSGGPLEQYF.

This chain joins TRBV6-2 or TRBV6-3 and TRBJ2-7; D is uncertain. Germline CDR1 and CDR2: MNHEY and SVGEGT. Trimming took off 2 bases at V and 1 base at J, with 6 bases between the two ends. The CDR3 has 13 residues. The CDR3 here is CASSYTPSYEQYF. Written as DNA, the CDR3 is TGTGCCAGCAGTTACACCCCATCCTACGAGCAGTACTTC.